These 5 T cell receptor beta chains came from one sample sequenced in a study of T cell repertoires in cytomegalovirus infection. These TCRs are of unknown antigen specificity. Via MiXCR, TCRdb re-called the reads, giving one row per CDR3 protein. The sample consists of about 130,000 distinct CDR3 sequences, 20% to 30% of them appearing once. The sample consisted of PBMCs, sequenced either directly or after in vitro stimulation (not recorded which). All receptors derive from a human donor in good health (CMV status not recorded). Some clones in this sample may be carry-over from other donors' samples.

The CDR3: CATRVGEKLFF. The CDR3 DNA reads as TGTGCCACCAGGGTGGGGGAAAAACTGTTTTTT. The chain is built from TRBV19 and TRBJ1-4, with D tentatively TRBD1 (5 bases). The V end lost 10 bases, the J end lost 8 bases, and 11 bases lay between the germline ends. The CDR3 has 11 amino acids. Germline CDR1 LNHDA, CDR2 SQIVND (reference sequence). Full variable domain (remainder filled in from reference TRBV19 and TRBJ1-4): DGGITQSPKYLFRKEGQNVTLSCEQNLNHDAMYWYRQDPGQGLRLIYYSQIVNDFQKGDIAEGYSVSREKKESFPLTVTSAQKNPTAFYLCATRVGEKLFFGSGTQLSVL.

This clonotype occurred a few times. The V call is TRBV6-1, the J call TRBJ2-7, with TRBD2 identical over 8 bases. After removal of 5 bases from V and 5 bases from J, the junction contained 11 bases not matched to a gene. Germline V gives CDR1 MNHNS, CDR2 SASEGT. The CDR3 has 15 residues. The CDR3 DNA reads TGTGCCAGCAGTACCCGTCGGGGGGGGTTCGACGAGCAGTACGTC. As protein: CASSTRRGGFDEQYV.

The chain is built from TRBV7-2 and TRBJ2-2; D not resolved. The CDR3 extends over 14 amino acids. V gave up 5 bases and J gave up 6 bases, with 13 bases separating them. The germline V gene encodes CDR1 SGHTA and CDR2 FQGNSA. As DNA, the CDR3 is TGTGCCAGCAGCCTCGGACCCGGCCCCGGGGAGCTGTTTTTT. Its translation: CASSLGPGPGELFF.

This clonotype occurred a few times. This CDR3 is CASSRPGTGDEKLFF. The CDR3 bases are TGTGCCAGCAGCAGACCCGGGACAGGGGATGAAAAACTGTTTTTT. The genes are TRBV7-6 and TRBJ1-4; TRBD1 matches 10 bases. There are 15 residues in the CDR3. Per the germline V gene, CDR1 is SGHVS and CDR2 is FNYEAQ. Unmatched junction bases numbered 6, after V lost 5 bases and J lost 6 bases.

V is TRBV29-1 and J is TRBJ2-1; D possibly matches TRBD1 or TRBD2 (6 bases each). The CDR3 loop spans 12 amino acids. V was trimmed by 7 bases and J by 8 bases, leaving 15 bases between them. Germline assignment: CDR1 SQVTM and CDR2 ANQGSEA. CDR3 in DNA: TGCAGCGCCGCGAGGGGGGACGATGAGCAGTTCTTC. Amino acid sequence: CSAARGDDEQFF.